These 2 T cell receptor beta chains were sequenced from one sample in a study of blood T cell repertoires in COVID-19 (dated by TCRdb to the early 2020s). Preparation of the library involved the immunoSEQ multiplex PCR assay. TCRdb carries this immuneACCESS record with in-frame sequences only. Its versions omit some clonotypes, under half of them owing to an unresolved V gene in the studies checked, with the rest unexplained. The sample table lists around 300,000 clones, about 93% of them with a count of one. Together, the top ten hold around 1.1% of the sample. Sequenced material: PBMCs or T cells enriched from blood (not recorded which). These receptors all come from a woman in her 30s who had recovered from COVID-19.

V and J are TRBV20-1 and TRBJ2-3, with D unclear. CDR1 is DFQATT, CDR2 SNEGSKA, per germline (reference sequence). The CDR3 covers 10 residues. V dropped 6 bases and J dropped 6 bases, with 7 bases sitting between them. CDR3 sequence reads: CSASRDTQYF. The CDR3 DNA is TGCAGTGCGAGTCGGGATACGCAGTATTTT.

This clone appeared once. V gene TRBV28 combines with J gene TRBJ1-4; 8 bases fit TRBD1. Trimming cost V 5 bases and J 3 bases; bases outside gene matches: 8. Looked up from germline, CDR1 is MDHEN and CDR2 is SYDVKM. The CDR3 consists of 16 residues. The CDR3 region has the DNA TGTGCCAGCAGTCACGGACAGGGCATTTCTAATGAAAAACTGTTTTTT. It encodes CASSHGQGISNEKLFF.